Following are 13 T cell receptor beta chains from one sample sequenced in a study of shared clonotypes between healthy human individuals (TCRdb year 2020). Libraries were built with the immunoSEQ multiplex PCR assay. Here the immuneACCESS table is served through TCRdb, limited to in-frame sequences with V and J called. Missing clones are a known gap in these copies; in checked studies unresolved V genes cover under half, and the rest lacks a known reason. Here the sample has 2 million to 2.5 million clones; around 93% occur a single time. The top ten clones comprise approximately 0.39% of the sample. The sequenced sample consisted of naive CD4+ T cells from PBMCs. Taken with the paper, the label for cell subset or site translates to: CD45RA+ positively selected. The receptors derive from a man aged 18 to 30 in good health. Some clones in this sample may be carry-over from other donors' samples.

The V gene is TRBV11-2, the J gene TRBJ2-7; perhaps D is TRBD1 or TRBD2 (5 bases each). V was cut by 1 base and J by 3 bases, with 10 bases left in between. The CDR3 contains 14 residues. Germline V gene sequence: CDR1 SGHAT, CDR2 FQNNGV. CDR3 bases: TGTGCCAGCAGCTTAGTAGGGACGCTCTACGAGCAGTACTTC. Protein product: CASSLVGTLYEQYF. The complete variable domain, with remaining parts taken from reference TRBV11-2 and TRBJ2-7, reads EAGVAQSPRYKIIEKRQSVAFWCNPISGHATLYWYQQILGQGPKLLIQFQNNGVVDDSQLPKDRFSAERLKGVDSTLKIQPAKLEDSAVYLCASSLVGTLYEQYFGPGTRLTVT.

Concerning this clone: Other nucleotide sequences from this sample produce the same CDR3. The chain is built from TRBV28 and TRBJ2-3; no definite D call. V gave up 6 bases and J gave up 1 base, with 2 bases separating them. Germline V CDR1 and CDR2: MDHEN, SYDVKM. The CDR3 consists of 11 residues. The DNA of the CDR3 is TGTGCCAGCAGGGGCACAGATACGCAGTATTTT. Translation: CASRGTDTQYF.

Note on this clone: Other DNA variants within this sample encode the same CDR3. The chain carries TRBV28 and TRBJ2-5, with TRBD2 matching over 7 bases. This CDR3 contains 11 residues. Germline V gives CDR1 MDHEN, CDR2 SYDVKM. The CDR3, as DNA: TGTGCGGGAGGGACGGAAGAGACCCAGTACTTC. Residues: CAGGTEETQYF.

The chain combines TRBV6-1 with TRBJ1-2; 7 nucleotides line up with TRBD1. The CDR3 extends over 14 amino acids. The V gene end was trimmed by 8 bases and the J gene end by 4 bases; junction bases not matched to a gene: 10. Germline V CDR1 and CDR2: MNHNS, SASEGT. This CDR3 is CASARGDSFYGYTF. The DNA for the CDR3 is TGTGCCAGCGCTCGAGGGGACAGCTTCTATGGCTACACCTTC.

V and J are TRBV12-5 and TRBJ2-7; 10 bases line up with TRBD1. The CDR3 totals 15 residues. Per the germline V gene, CDR1 is LGHNT and CDR2 is FRNRAP. The junction had 6 bases not matched to a gene; V was cut back by 1 base and J by 6 bases. CDR3 in amino acids: CASGLGGTGAAEQYF. The CDR3 bases are TGTGCTAGTGGTTTGGGAGGGACAGGGGCTGCCGAGCAGTACTTC.

The chain is built from TRBV27 and TRBJ2-7; 8 positions match TRBD2. The CDR3 is 15 amino acids. With 3 bases clipped from V and 2 bases from J, the junction kept 6 bases outside the gene matches. Germline assignment: CDR1 MNHEY and CDR2 SMNVEV (reference sequence). The CDR3 here is CASSLTGTRTYEQYF. As DNA, the CDR3 is TGTGCCAGCAGTTTGACCGGGACTAGGACCTACGAGCAGTACTTC.

The V gene is TRBV6-1, the J gene TRBJ1-2; TRBD1 agrees at 9 bases. Germline V gene lookup returns CDR1 MNHNS and CDR2 SASEGT. Germline trimming cut 4 bases from V and 5 bases from J; bases unmatched to any gene: 5. The CDR3 is 14 amino acids. CDR3 loop: CASSVGQGGYGYTF. In nucleotides, the CDR3 is TGTGCCAGCAGTGTGGGACAGGGTGGGTATGGCTACACCTTC.

Worth noting for this clone: Other DNA sequences of this sample code for an identical CDR3. The chain is built from TRBV29-1 and TRBJ1-1, with no clear D. V dropped 5 bases and J dropped 0 bases, with 10 bases sitting between them. CDR3 size: 13 residues. The germline V gene has CDR1 SQVTM and CDR2 ANQGSEA. CDR3 in DNA: TGCAGCGTTAGTGGTAGGGTGAACACTGAAGCTTTCTTT. This codes for CSVSGRVNTEAFF.

V usage is TRBV7-9 and J usage is TRBJ2-2; tentatively, D is TRBD2 (5 bases). CDR1 is SEHNR and CDR2 is FQNEAQ in the germline V gene (reference sequence). This CDR3 region has 15 residues. Trimming stripped 1 base from V and 2 bases from J, with 8 bases between. The CDR3 sequence is CASSLEGLNTGELFF. The CDR3 region has the DNA TGTGCCAGCAGCTTAGAAGGACTTAACACCGGGGAGCTGTTTTTT.

The chain links TRBV18 to TRBJ2-3, with 8 bases lining up with TRBD2. CDR3 length: 15 amino acids. V shed 5 bases and J 0 bases; nucleotides not matched to a gene: 4. Germline V gives CDR1 KGHSH, CDR2 LQKENI. CDR3: CASSTLAASTDTQYF. DNA of the CDR3: TGTGCCAGCTCAACACTAGCGGCTAGCACAGATACGCAGTATTTT.

This chain uses TRBV6-1 with TRBJ2-1, with a tentative D call TRBD1 (5 bases). The CDR3 spans 13 residues. V dropped 3 bases and J dropped 7 bases, with 10 bases sitting between them. CDR1 MNHNS and CDR2 SASEGT come from the germline V gene. CDR3 DNA sequence: TGTGCCAGCAGTGAGGGGCTGACTAATGAGCAGTTCTTC. As protein: CASSEGLTNEQFF.

The rearrangement joins TRBV5-6 to TRBJ2-7; perhaps D is TRBD1 or TRBD2 (5 bases each). There are 14 residues in the CDR3. Trimming left V 4 bases short and J 2 bases short, with 13 bases between. CDR1 is SGHDT and CDR2 is YYEEEE in the germline V gene. CDR3 bases: TGTGCCAGCAGCCAGGGACCTGCTGCCTACGAGCAGTACTTC. Its translation is CASSQGPAAYEQYF.

The V call is TRBV7-9, the J call TRBJ1-2, with D uncertain. The CDR3 extends over 16 amino acids. The V gene lost 3 bases and the J gene lost 3 bases, with 17 bases spanning the gap. The germline V gene has CDR1 SEHNR and CDR2 FQNEAQ (reference sequence). CDR3 sequence reads: CASSLTGKSPDYGYTF. CDR3 DNA sequence: TGTGCCAGCAGCTTGACTGGTAAATCCCCGGACTATGGCTACACCTTC.